This T cell receptor (beta chain) was recorded in a study of shared clonotypes between healthy human individuals. Regarding the study as a whole: As a rule, naive subsets had a larger estimated richness than memory subsets. With several donors compared, 4% to 5.5% of naive CD4 clonotypes were shared. The generation probabilities recorded for non-shared clonotypes fell below those of clonotypes shared by all four donors.

Naive CD8 cells comprised CD45RO-negative, CCR7-positively selected cells, excluding terminally differentiated effector memory CD45RA+ cells. A deep-level run was used for the assay. Clones were sequenced by immunoSEQ multiplex PCR, and TCRdb holds only the in-frame ones, with some missing. This sample carries some 630,000 clones, 90% to 97% of them seen once, and the ten largest clones take roughly 0.1%. Remarks on this clone: The antigen remains unidentified.

Sequencing was performed on naive CD8+ T cells sorted from blood. The TCR originated in a woman in her 30s in good health.

The CDR3 loop reads CASSLSGAYNEQFF. CDR3 nucleotide sequence: TGCGCCAGCAGCTTGTCGGGAGCCTACAATGAGCAGTTCTTC. V usage is TRBV5-1 and J usage is TRBJ2-1, with D possibly matching TRBD2 (6 bases). V lost 1 base and J lost 2, with 7 bases in between. In germline, CDR1 is SGHRS, CDR2 YFSETQ. The CDR3 is 14 residues long.